The 21 T cell receptor beta chains below come from one sample, sequenced in a study of cytomegalovirus exposure and HLA in healthy donors. Libraries were prepared by immunoSEQ multiplex PCR; TCRdb keeps only in-frame clonotypes and omits some of them. Among 240,000 or so clones, approximately 83% were seen once, and the ten largest hold less than 1.5%. Sequenced: PBMCs. Every receptor here comes from a woman in her twenties or thirties in good health and CMV-seropositive.

The chain links TRBV29-1 to TRBJ2-1, with 9 bases matching TRBD2. This CDR3 is 15 amino acids long. With V trimmed by 7 bases and J by 6 bases, 13 bases remained unmatched. From germline, CDR1 is SQVTM and CDR2 ANQGSEA. CDR3 region: CSAGRGAGGRNEQFF. The CDR3 region has the DNA TGCAGCGCGGGGCGGGGAGCGGGAGGTCGCAATGAGCAGTTCTTC.

V and J are TRBV7-8 and TRBJ2-1, with TRBD2 identical over 14 bases. The CDR3 is 18 residues long. The J segment lost 5 bases and the V segment lost 5 bases, leaving 11 bases of the junction unmatched. CDR1 is SGHVS, CDR2 FQNEAQ, per germline. The DNA of the CDR3 is TGTGCCAGCAGCCAGACCGGGACTAGCGGGAGTCTCCACAATGAGCAGTTCTTC. The encoded protein is CASSQTGTSGSLHNEQFF.

The CDR3 spells CASSSGEETQYF. The CDR3 region has the DNA TGTGCCAGCTCATCCGGAGAAGAGACCCAGTACTTC. The chain combines TRBV18 with TRBJ2-5; D is uncertain. This CDR3 comprises 12 residues. Germline lookup yields CDR1 KGHSH and CDR2 LQKENI. The germline V and J ends were trimmed by 5 bases and 3 bases, with 7 bases remaining between them.

The chain links TRBV28 to TRBJ2-2; D not certain. This CDR3 contains 14 residues. The germline CDR1 and CDR2 sequences are MDHEN and SYDVKM. The CDR3 DNA is TGTGCGTCTTGGGCCAGCTTGAACACCGGGGAGCTGTTTTTT. Protein product: CASWASLNTGELFF.

This rearrangement joins TRBV10-3 to TRBJ2-1, with 9 nucleotides matching TRBD1. The CDR3 is 15 amino acids. J was trimmed by 8 bases and V by 6 bases; bases with no gene match: 11. Germline CDR1 is ENHRY and CDR2 is SYGVKD. CDR3 residues: CAIRVGQGRVYEQFF. CDR3 coding DNA: TGTGCCATCAGGGTCGGACAGGGGAGGGTCTATGAGCAGTTCTTC.

The chain is built from TRBV5-1 and TRBJ2-1; 12 positions match TRBD2. The CDR3 contains 16 residues. CDR1 is SGHRS, CDR2 YFSETQ, per germline. Trimming at V came to 4 bases and at J to 5 bases, leaving 7 bases not matched to a gene. The CDR3 sequence: CASSILAGGLDNEQFF. CDR3 coding DNA: TGCGCCAGCAGCATACTAGCGGGAGGCCTTGACAATGAGCAGTTCTTC. The whole variable domain, filled in from reference TRBV5-1 and TRBJ2-1, reads KAGVTQTPRYLIKTRGQQVTLSCSPISGHRSVSWYQQTPGQGLQFLFEYFSETQRNKGNFPGRFSGRQFSNSRSEMNVSTLELGDSALYLCASSILAGGLDNEQFFGPGTRLTVL.

This chain links TRBV7-6 with TRBJ2-3; 9 bases are a match to TRBD2. This CDR3 region has 18 residues. Germline CDR1 reads SGHVS; CDR2 reads FNYEAQ. The ends lost 2 bases at V and 3 bases at J; junction bases unmatched: 12. CDR3 sequence reads: CASSLWASGISPTDTQYF. CDR3 in DNA: TGTGCCAGCAGCTTATGGGCTAGCGGGATTTCACCGACAGATACGCAGTATTTT.

This chain connects TRBV19 to TRBJ2-7, with 7 nucleotides matching TRBD1. Trimming at V came to 6 bases and at J to 3 bases, leaving 8 bases not matched to a gene. There are 14 residues in the CDR3. The V gene's germline CDR1 is LNHDA and CDR2 SQIVND (reference sequence). The CDR3 loop reads CASSLRDSRYEQYF. The CDR3, as DNA: TGTGCCAGTAGCCTCCGGGACAGTCGCTACGAGCAGTACTTC. Full variable domain (remainder filled in from reference TRBV19 and TRBJ2-7): DGGITQSPKYLFRKEGQNVTLSCEQNLNHDAMYWYRQDPGQGLRLIYYSQIVNDFQKGDIAEGYSVSREKKESFPLTVTSAQKNPTAFYLCASSLRDSRYEQYFGPGTRLTVT.

The V gene is TRBV14, the J gene TRBJ1-1; TRBD1 is a possible D gene (6 bases). Germline lookup yields CDR1 SGHDN and CDR2 FVKESK. V was shortened by 2 bases and J by 2 bases, with 12 bases between the two germline ends. The CDR3 loop spans 15 amino acids. CDR3 bases: TGTGCCAGCAGCCAAACAGGGTACAAAAACACTGAAGCTTTCTTT. This gives the protein CASSQTGYKNTEAFF.

The chain joins TRBV29-1 to TRBJ1-3; D perhaps matches TRBD1 (6 bases). The germline V and J ends were trimmed by 3 bases and 6 bases, with 18 bases remaining between them. The CDR3 consists of 15 residues. Germline-derived CDR1 and CDR2 are SQVTM and ANQGSEA. The CDR3 loop is CSVDSGGPNSNTIYF. CDR3 nucleotides: TGCAGCGTTGATTCGGGGGGGCCAAATTCAAACACCATATATTTT.

The chain links TRBV18 to TRBJ2-5; no clear D. The V end lost 1 base, the J end lost 4 bases, and 13 bases lay between the germline ends. The CDR3 is 15 amino acids. Germline V lookup: CDR1 KGHSH, CDR2 LQKENI. The CDR3 is CASSPQLLAAETQYF. The CDR3 DNA reads TGTGCCAGCTCACCACAACTCCTCGCCGCAGAGACCCAGTACTTC. The full variable domain, in which reference TRBV18 and TRBJ2-5 provide the parts outside the CDR3, is NAGVMQNPRHLVRRRGQEARLRCSPMKGHSHVYWYRQLPEEGLKFMVYLQKENIIDESGMPKERFSAEFPKEGPSILRIQQVVRGDSAAYFCASSPQLLAAETQYFGPGTRLLVL.

This clone was detected once. The chain has TRBV27 and TRBJ2-3, with 13 nucleotides matching TRBD2. Trimming cost V 8 bases and J 5 bases; bases outside gene matches: 13. CDR1 is MNHEY and CDR2 is SMNVEV in the germline V gene (reference sequence). The CDR3 spans 17 residues. The DNA for the CDR3 is TGTGCCAGCGTCCGGACTAGCGGGAGTAATTGGGGAGATACGCAGTATTTT. Translated: CASVRTSGSNWGDTQYF.

V gene TRBV5-1 combines with J gene TRBJ2-1, with 12 nucleotides matching TRBD2. The germline CDR1 and CDR2 sequences are SGHRS and YFSETQ. V shed 4 bases, J shed 10 bases, and the junction held 12 bases outside the gene matches. This CDR3 is 16 amino acids long. For the CDR3, the DNA is TGCGCCAGCAGCCCAAAAGGACTAGCGGGACCTGGGGAGCAGTTCTTC. Translating it yields CASSPKGLAGPGEQFF.

The chain is built from TRBV5-1 and TRBJ2-7; D is ambiguous. Germline V gene sequence: CDR1 SGHRS, CDR2 YFSETQ. This CDR3 comprises 11 residues. V was pared by 2 bases and J by 4 bases, with 4 bases between. The CDR3 DNA sequence: TGCGCCAGCAGCTTCGGGTACGAGCAGTACTTC. Amino acid sequence: CASSFGYEQYF.

The chain combines TRBV18 with TRBJ1-2; D not certain. The CDR3 totals 12 residues. The V end was cut by 6 bases, the J end by 8 bases, with 13 bases between. Germline V gene sequence: CDR1 KGHSH, CDR2 LQKENI. CDR3 residues: CASSPFPEGYTF. CDR3 nucleotides: TGTGCCAGCTCCCCCTTTCCGGAGGGCTACACCTTC.

The chain is built from TRBV27 and TRBJ2-1; maybe TRBD2 (5 bases). Germline values: CDR1 MNHEY, CDR2 SMNVEV (reference sequence). The CDR3 has 11 residues. The V end lost 7 bases, the J end lost 4 bases, and 5 bases lay between the germline ends. DNA for the CDR3: TGTGCCAGCACGGGGTACAATGAGCAGTTCTTC. Its translation is CASTGYNEQFF.

The table lists this clone with a few counts. V is TRBV1 and J is TRBJ2-1; whether TRBD2, the table's D call, matches the DNA was not checked. TRBV1 is a listed pseudogene. The CDR3 is made up of 18 amino acids. The CDR3 spells CTSSQDRGEHSSYNEQFF. DNA for the CDR3: TGCACCAGCAGCCAAGATCGGGGAGAACACAGCTCCTACAATGAGCAGTTCTTC.

A word on this clone: Other DNA sequences in this sample translate to the same CDR3. The gene calls are TRBV5-1 and TRBJ2-7, with TRBD2 as a possible D gene (5 bases). CDR3 length: 13 residues. The germline V gene has CDR1 SGHRS and CDR2 YFSETQ. The V gene lost 0 bases and the J gene lost 2 bases, with 6 bases spanning the gap. The CDR3 loop reads CASSLAAAYEQYF. The CDR3 nucleotides read TGCGCCAGCAGCTTGGCAGCGGCCTACGAGCAGTACTTC. Full variable domain (missing parts from reference TRBV5-1 and TRBJ2-7): KAGVTQTPRYLIKTRGQQVTLSCSPISGHRSVSWYQQTPGQGLQFLFEYFSETQRNKGNFPGRFSGRQFSNSRSEMNVSTLELGDSALYLCASSLAAAYEQYFGPGTRLTVT.

The chain links TRBV4-1 to TRBJ1-1; D perhaps matches TRBD1 (6 bases). CDR1 MGHRA and CDR2 YSYEKL come from the germline V gene. V dropped 10 bases and J dropped 7 bases, with 16 bases sitting between them. There are 12 residues in the CDR3. For the CDR3, the DNA is TGCGCCACGAGACAGGCCTCGGGTGAAGCTTTCTTT. The encoded protein is CATRQASGEAFF.

The V call is TRBV29-1, the J call TRBJ1-4; the match to TRBD1 covers 10 bases. The CDR3 sequence is 14 residues long. The J segment lost 7 bases and the V segment lost 7 bases, leaving 9 bases of the junction unmatched. Looked up from germline, CDR1 is SQVTM and CDR2 is ANQGSEA. The CDR3 loop reads CSGSGTGVGEKLFF. CDR3 in DNA: TGCAGCGGTTCCGGGACAGGGGTGGGTGAAAAACTGTTTTTT.

This clone appeared a single time. The chain is built from TRBV18 and TRBJ1-1, with 8 bases aligning to TRBD1. Unmatched junction bases numbered 12, after V lost 3 bases and J lost 3 bases. Germline-derived CDR1 and CDR2 are KGHSH and LQKENI. This CDR3 is built from 17 residues. CDR3 nucleotide sequence: TGTGCCAGCTCACCGCAGAAACAGGGGGTCGGGGACACTGAAGCTTTCTTT. Protein product: CASSPQKQGVGDTEAFF.